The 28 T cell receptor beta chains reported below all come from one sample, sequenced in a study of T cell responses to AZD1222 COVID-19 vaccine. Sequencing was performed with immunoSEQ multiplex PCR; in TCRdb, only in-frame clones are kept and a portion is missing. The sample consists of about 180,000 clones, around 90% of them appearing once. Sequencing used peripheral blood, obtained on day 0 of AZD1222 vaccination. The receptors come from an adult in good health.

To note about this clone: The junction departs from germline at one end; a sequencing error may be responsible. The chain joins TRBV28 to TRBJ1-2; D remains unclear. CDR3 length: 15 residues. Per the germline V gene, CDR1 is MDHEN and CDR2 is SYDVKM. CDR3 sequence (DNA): TGTGCCACCAGTTCCCCCCGGAAGGCTAACTATGGCTACACCTTC. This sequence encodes CATSSPRKANYGYTF.

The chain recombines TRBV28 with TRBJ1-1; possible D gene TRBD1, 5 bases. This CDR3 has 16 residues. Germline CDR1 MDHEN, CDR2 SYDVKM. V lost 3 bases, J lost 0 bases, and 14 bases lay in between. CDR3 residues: CASSFDWGLLNTEAFF. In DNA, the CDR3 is TGTGCCAGCAGTTTTGATTGGGGACTATTGAACACTGAAGCTTTCTTT. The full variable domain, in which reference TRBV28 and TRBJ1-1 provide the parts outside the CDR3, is DVKVTQSSRYLVKRTGEKVFLECVQDMDHENMFWYRQDPGLGLRLIYFSYDVKMKEKGDIPEGYSVSREKKERFSLILESASTNQTSMYLCASSFDWGLLNTEAFFGQGTRLTVV.

CDR3: CASSLALGQPQHF. CDR3 DNA sequence: TGTGCCAGCAGTTTAGCGCTGGGTCAGCCCCAGCATTTT. This rearrangement joins TRBV12-3 or TRBV12-4 to TRBJ1-5; D not certain. This CDR3 has 13 amino acids. The V end was cut by 0 bases, the J end by 6 bases, with 6 bases between.

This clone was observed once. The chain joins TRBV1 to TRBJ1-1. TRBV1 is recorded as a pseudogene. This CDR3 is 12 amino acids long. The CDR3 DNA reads TGCACCAGCAGCCAGCTTTTGGGTGAAGCTTTCTTT. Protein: CTSSQLLGEAFF.

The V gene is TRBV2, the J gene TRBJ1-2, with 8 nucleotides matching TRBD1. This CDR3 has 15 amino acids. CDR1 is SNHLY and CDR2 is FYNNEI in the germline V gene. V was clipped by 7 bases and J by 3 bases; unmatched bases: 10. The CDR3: CASKSQGADDYGYTF. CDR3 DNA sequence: TGTGCCAGCAAGAGTCAGGGGGCTGATGACTATGGCTACACCTTC.

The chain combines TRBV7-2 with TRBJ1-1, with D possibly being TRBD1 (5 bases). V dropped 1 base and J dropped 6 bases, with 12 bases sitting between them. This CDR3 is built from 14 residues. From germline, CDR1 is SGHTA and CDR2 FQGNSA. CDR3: CASSLVPGTPEAFF. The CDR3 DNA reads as TGTGCCAGCAGCTTAGTCCCCGGGACCCCTGAAGCTTTCTTT.

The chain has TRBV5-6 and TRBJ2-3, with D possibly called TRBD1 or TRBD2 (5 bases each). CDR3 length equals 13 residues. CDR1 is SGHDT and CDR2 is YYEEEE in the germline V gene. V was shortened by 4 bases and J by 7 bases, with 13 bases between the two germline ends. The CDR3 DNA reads TGTGCCAGCAGCGCCGGGACCTTGAATACGCAGTATTTT. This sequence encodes CASSAGTLNTQYF. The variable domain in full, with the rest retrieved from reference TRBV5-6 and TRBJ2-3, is DAGVTQSPTHLIKTRGQQVTLRCSPKSGHDTVSWYQQALGQGPQFIFQYYEEEERQRGNFPDRFSGHQFPNYSSELNVNALLLGDSALYLCASSAGTLNTQYFGPGTRLTVL.

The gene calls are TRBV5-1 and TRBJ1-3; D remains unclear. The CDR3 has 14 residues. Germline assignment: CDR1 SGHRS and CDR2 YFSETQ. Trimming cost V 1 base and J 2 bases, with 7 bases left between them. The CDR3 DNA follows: TGCGCCAGCAGCTTGATAGGCGCTGGAAACACCATATATTTT. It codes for CASSLIGAGNTIYF. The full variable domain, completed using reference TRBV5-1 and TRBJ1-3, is KAGVTQTPRYLIKTRGQQVTLSCSPISGHRSVSWYQQTPGQGLQFLFEYFSETQRNKGNFPGRFSGRQFSNSRSEMNVSTLELGDSALYLCASSLIGAGNTIYFGEGSWLTVV.

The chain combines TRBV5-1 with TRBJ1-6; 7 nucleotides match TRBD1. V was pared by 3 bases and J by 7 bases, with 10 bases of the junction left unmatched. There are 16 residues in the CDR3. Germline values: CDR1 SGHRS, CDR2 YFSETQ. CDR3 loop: CASSSQPMDRNSPLHF. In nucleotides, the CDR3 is TGCGCCAGCAGCTCCCAACCAATGGACAGGAATTCACCCCTCCACTTT.

The CDR3 region has the DNA TGTGCCAGCAGCCATAACGACCGGGCCCCTGAAGCTTTCTTT. Encoded protein: CASSHNDRAPEAFF. J is TRBJ1-1 and V is TRBV3-1 (or the pseudogene TRBV3-2); D is ambiguous. Germline assignment: CDR1 LGHDT and CDR2 YNNKEL (reference sequence). V gave up 3 bases and J gave up 6 bases, with 14 bases separating them. The CDR3 sequence is 14 residues long.

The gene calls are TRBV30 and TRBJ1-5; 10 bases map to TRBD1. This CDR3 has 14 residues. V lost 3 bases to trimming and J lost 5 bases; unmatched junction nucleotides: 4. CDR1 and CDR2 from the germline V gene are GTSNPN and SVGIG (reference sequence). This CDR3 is CAWSRGTGDQPQHF. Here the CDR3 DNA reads TGTGCCTGGAGCCGAGGGACAGGGGATCAGCCCCAGCATTTT. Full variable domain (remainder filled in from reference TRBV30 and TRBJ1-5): SQTIHQWPATLVQPVGSPLSLECTVEGTSNPNLYWYRQAAGRGLQLLFYSVGIGQISSEVPQNLSASRPQDRQFILSSKKLLLSDSGFYLCAWSRGTGDQPQHFGDGTRLSIL.

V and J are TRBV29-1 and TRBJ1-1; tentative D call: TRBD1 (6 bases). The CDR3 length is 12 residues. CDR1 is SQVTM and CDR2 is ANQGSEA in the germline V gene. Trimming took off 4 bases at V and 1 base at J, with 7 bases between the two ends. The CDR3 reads CSVAQGNTEAFF. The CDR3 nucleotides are TGCAGCGTTGCACAGGGGAACACTGAAGCTTTCTTT.

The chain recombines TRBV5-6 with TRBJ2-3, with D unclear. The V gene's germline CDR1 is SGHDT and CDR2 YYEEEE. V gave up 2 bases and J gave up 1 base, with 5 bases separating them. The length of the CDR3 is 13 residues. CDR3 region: CASSFQGTDTQYF. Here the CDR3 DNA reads TGTGCCAGCAGCTTCCAGGGCACAGATACGCAGTATTTT.

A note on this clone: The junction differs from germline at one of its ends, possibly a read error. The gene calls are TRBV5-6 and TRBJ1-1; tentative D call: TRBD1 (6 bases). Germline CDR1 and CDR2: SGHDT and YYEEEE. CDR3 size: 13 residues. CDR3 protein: CASSPRDNTEAFF. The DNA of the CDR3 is TGTGCCAGCAGCCCGAGGGACAACACGGAAGCTTTCTTT.

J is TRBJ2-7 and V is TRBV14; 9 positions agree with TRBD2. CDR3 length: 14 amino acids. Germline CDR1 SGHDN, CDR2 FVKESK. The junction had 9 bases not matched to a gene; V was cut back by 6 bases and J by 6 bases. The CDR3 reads CASSNLAGISEQYF. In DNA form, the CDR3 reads TGTGCCAGCAGTAATCTAGCGGGAATCAGCGAGCAGTACTTC.

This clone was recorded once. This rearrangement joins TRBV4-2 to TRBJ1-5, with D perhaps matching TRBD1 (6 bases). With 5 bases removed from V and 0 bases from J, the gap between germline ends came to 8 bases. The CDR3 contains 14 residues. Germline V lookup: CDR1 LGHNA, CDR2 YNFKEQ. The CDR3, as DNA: TGTGCCAGCAGCGAAGGGGGTAGCAATCAGCCCCAGCATTTT. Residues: CASSEGGSNQPQHF.

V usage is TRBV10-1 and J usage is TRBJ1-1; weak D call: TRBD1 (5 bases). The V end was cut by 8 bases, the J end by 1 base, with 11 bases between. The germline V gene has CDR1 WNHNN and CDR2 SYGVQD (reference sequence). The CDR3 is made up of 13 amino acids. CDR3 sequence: CASSGGANTEAFF. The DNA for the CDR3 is TGCGCCAGCTCGGGCGGGGCGAACACTGAAGCTTTCTTT.

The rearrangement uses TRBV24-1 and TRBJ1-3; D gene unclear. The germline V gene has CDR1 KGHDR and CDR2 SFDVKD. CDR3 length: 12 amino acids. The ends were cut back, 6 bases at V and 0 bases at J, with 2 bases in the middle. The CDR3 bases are TGTGCCACCAGTTCCTCTGGAAACACCATATATTTT. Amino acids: CATSSSGNTIYF.

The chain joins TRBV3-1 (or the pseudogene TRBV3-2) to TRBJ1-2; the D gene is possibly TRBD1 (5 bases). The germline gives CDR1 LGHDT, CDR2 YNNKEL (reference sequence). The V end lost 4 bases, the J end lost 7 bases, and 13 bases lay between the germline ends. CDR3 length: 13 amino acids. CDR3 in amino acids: CASSLNSGGGYTF. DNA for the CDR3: TGTGCCAGCAGCCTGAATTCTGGGGGTGGCTACACCTTC.

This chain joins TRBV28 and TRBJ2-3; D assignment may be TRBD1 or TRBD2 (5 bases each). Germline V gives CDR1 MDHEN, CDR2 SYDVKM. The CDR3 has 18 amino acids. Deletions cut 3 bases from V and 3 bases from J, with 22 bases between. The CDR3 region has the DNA TGTGCCAGCAGTTTTCCAATGACAACGGGGCGGGTTACAGATACGCAGTATTTT. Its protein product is CASSFPMTTGRVTDTQYF. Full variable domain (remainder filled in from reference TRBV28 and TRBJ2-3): DVKVTQSSRYLVKRTGEKVFLECVQDMDHENMFWYRQDPGLGLRLIYFSYDVKMKEKGDIPEGYSVSREKKERFSLILESASTNQTSMYLCASSFPMTTGRVTDTQYFGPGTRLTVL.

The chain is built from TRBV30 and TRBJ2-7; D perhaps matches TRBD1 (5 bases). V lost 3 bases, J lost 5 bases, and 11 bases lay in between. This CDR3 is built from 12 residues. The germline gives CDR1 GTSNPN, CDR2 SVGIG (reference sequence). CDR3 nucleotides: TGTGCCTGGAGCGGGCAGGGTCACGAGCAGTACTTC. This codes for CAWSGQGHEQYF. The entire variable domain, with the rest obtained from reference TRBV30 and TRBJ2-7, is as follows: SQTIHQWPATLVQPVGSPLSLECTVEGTSNPNLYWYRQAAGRGLQLLFYSVGIGQISSEVPQNLSASRPQDRQFILSSKKLLLSDSGFYLCAWSGQGHEQYFGPGTRLTVT.

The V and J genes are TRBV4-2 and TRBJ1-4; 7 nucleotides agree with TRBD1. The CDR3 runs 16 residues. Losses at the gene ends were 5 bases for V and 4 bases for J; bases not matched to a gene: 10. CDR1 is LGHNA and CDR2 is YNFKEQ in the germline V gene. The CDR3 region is CASSYSRGQINEKLFF. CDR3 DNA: TGTGCCAGCAGCTATTCAAGGGGACAGATTAATGAAAAACTGTTTTTT.

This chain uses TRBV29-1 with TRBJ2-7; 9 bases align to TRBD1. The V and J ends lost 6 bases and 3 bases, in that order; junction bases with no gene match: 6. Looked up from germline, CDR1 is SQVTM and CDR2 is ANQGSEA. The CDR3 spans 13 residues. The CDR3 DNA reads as TGCAGCGTCTCAATGGGACAGGGCTACGAGCAGTACTTC. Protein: CSVSMGQGYEQYF.

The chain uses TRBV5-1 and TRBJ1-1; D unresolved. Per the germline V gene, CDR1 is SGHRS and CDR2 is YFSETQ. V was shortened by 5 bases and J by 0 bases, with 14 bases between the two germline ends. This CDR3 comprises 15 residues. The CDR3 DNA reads TGCGCCAGCAGTGGCCGTGGATGGATGAACACTGAAGCTTTCTTT. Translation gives CASSGRGWMNTEAFF.

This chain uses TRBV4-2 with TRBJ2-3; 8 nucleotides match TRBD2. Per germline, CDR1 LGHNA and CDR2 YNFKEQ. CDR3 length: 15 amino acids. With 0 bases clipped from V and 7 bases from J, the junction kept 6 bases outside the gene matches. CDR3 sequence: CASSQDPGGAYTQYF. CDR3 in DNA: TGTGCCAGCAGCCAAGATCCCGGGGGGGCATATACGCAGTATTTT.

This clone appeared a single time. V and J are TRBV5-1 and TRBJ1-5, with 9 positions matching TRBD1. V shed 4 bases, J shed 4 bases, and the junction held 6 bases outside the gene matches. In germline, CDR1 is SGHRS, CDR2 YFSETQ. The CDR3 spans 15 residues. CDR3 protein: CASSPGTGPNQPQHF. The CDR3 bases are TGCGCCAGCAGCCCCGGGACAGGGCCAAATCAGCCCCAGCATTTT. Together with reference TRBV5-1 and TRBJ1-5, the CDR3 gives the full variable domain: KAGVTQTPRYLIKTRGQQVTLSCSPISGHRSVSWYQQTPGQGLQFLFEYFSETQRNKGNFPGRFSGRQFSNSRSEMNVSTLELGDSALYLCASSPGTGPNQPQHFGDGTRLSIL.

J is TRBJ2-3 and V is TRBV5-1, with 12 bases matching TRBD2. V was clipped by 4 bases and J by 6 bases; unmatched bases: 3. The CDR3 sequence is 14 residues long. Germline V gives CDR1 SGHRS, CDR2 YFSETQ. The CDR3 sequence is CASSTTSGGDTQYF. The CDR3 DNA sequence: TGCGCCAGCAGCACCACTAGCGGGGGGGATACGCAGTATTTT.

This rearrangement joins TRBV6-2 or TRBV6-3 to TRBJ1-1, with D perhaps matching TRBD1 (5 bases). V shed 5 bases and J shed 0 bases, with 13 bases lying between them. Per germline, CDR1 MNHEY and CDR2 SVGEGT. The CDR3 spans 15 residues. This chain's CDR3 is CASSRPLTVNTEAFF. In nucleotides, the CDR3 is TGTGCCAGCAGTCGCCCCCTGACAGTGAACACTGAAGCTTTCTTT.